This TCR beta chain emerged from a study of blood T cell repertoires in COVID-19. CDR3 length: 15 residues. Per the germline V gene, CDR1 is MNHEY and CDR2 is SVGAGI. Trimming at V came to 3 bases and at J to 3 bases, leaving 6 bases not matched to a gene. Data came from immunoSEQ multiplex PCR; TCRdb stores just in-frame clones and leaves some out. Altogether over 120,000 clones are present, 81% being singletons, with the ten largest covering 7% to 10%. This clonotype was obtained from a human donor in a cohort sampled during active COVID-19. The sample taken for sequencing was peripheral blood. The genes are TRBV6-5 and TRBJ2-7, with 9 bases that match TRBD1. The CDR3 region is CASSYGRTGDYEQYF. The CDR3 DNA sequence: TGTGCCAGCAGTTATGGTCGGACAGGGGACTACGAGCAGTACTTC.